This T cell receptor beta chain was recovered during a study of lung T cells in sarcoidosis with Löfgren's syndrome. The study, taken as a whole, reports: In alpha-beta pairs, TRAV12-1 favored TRBV2, and their CDR3s were homologous. Versus controls, Löfgren's syndrome patients reportedly showed TRAV12-1 and TRBV2 as most expanded. Multiple Löfgren's syndrome patients reportedly shared TRAV12-1 and TRBV2 CDR3 motifs.

Using its own MiXCR run on the reads, TCRdb lists one record per CDR3 protein. Of 50,000 to 65,000 distinct CDR3 sequences in the sample, 21% are singletons; the top ten hold about 2.5%. This clonotype was recorded at least ten times. Its antigen is currently unknown. Germline-derived CDR1 and CDR2 are MNHNS and SASEGT. This CDR3 is built from 14 residues. The V end lost 5 bases, the J end lost 7 bases, and 14 bases lay between the germline ends. This sequence joins TRBV6-1 and TRBJ2-2; D could derive from TRBD1 or TRBD2 (5 bases each). Material: CD4+ T cells from PBMCs. This TCR came from a human donor with sarcoidosis (Löfgren's syndrome or another form), or a control subject (not recorded which). The CDR3 DNA reads TGTGCCAGCAGTCAACGGGACCTACGCGGGGAGCTGTTTTTT. Its translation: CASSQRDLRGELFF.